The 2 T cell receptor beta chains below all came from one sample that was sequenced in a study of shared clonotypes between healthy human individuals. Naive CD8 cells were CD45RO-negative, positively selected for CCR7, excluding terminally differentiated effector memory CD45RA+ cells. Clones were read by immunoSEQ multiplex PCR, and TCRdb kept only the in-frame ones, dropping some. This sample has about 1,800,000 clones, with approximately 94% found just once. Specimen: naive CD8+ T cells sorted from blood. Source of these receptors: a man aged 18-30 years in good health.

The chain joins TRBV13 to TRBJ1-2; 9 bases line up with TRBD1. This CDR3 region has 14 residues. The V gene end was trimmed by 7 bases and the J gene end by 3 bases; junction bases not matched to a gene: 6. CDR1 is PRHDT, CDR2 FYEKMQ, per germline (reference sequence). CDR3 residues: CASNLQGAHYGYTF. CDR3 DNA: TGTGCCAGCAACCTACAGGGGGCCCACTATGGCTACACCTTC.

This chain connects TRBV4-3 to TRBJ2-2, with 8 bases lining up with TRBD1. The germline V gene encodes CDR1 LGHNA and CDR2 YSLEER. This CDR3 contains 15 residues. The junction had 2 bases not matched to a gene; V was cut back by 0 bases and J by 5 bases. CDR3 sequence reads: CASSQDWTGTGELFF. CDR3 coding DNA: TGCGCCAGCAGCCAAGATTGGACAGGGACCGGGGAGCTGTTTTTT.